A selection of T cell receptor beta chains follows, all from one sample in a study of blood T cell repertoires in COVID-19. Sequencing used immunoSEQ multiplex PCR; TCRdb keeps in-frame clones, though not all of them. The table lists approximately 250,000 clones, approximately 88% of them singletons. Sample: PBMCs or T cells enriched from blood (not recorded which). These receptors came from a woman between 35 and 50 years old with acute COVID-19. CDR3s leave out the opening cysteine and the closing phenylalanine or tryptophan. A D gene is named only where the DNA matches it firmly.

D,V,J,length,CDR3
.,TRBV9,TRBJ1-2,13,ASSTHSTANYGYT
.,TRBV2,TRBJ1-1,10,ASSTDSKEAF
.,TRBV6-1,TRBJ1-3,15,ASSESGGLSLGNTIY
.,TRBV10-3,TRBJ1-1,12,AISKGGMNTEAF
TRBD1,TRBV9,TRBJ1-3,14,ASSVPLQGGGNTIY
.,TRBV7-3,TRBJ2-1,10,ASSLTGREQF
TRBD1,TRBV5-1,TRBJ1-2,15,ASSLDYRGGVSGGYT
TRBD2,TRBV11-2,TRBJ2-2,14,ASSLYRRERPGELF
.,TRBV4-1,TRBJ1-2,13,ASSQDPGGDYGYT
TRBD2,TRBV11-2,TRBJ2-1,14,ASSSIAGGSYNEQF
.,TRBV6-5,TRBJ2-7,12,ASSLSDRAYEQY
.,TRBV28,TRBJ1-5,10,ASSSGDQPQH
TRBD1,TRBV23-1,TRBJ1-1,13,ASRSGTETNTEAF
TRBD2,TRBV28,TRBJ2-1,11,ASTSGSVYEQF
TRBD1,TRBV28,TRBJ1-3,13,ASSSTPGQGHTIY
TRBD1,TRBV27,TRBJ1-4,13,ASSFRQGGNEKLF
.,TRBV7-8,TRBJ1-2,12,ASSLYVSLGGYT
.,TRBV30,TRBJ1-1,10,AWTGLYTEAF
.,TRBV9,TRBJ1-1,12,ASSVDQGVTEAF
.,TRBV28,TRBJ1-1,11,ASLTSGNTEAF
TRBD2,TRBV24-1,TRBJ2-3,15,ATSDPWGGRGTDTQY
.,TRBV15,TRBJ2-1,13,ATSRGQSSYNEQF
.,TRBV27,TRBJ2-1,13,ASSLDGGRVNEQF
.,TRBV14,TRBJ1-3,15,ASSPRQSLVSGNTIY
.,TRBV7-9,TRBJ1-5,15,ASSSGAGILGNQPQH
.,TRBV7-9,TRBJ2-3,12,ASSPTRRTDTQY
.,TRBV13,TRBJ2-1,13,ASSSRQGPYNEQF
.,TRBV7-2,TRBJ2-1,13,ASSPLARPYNEQF
.,TRBV9,TRBJ2-1,9,ASSVGPEQF
.,TRBV5-4,TRBJ1-2,11,ASSSQDMHGYT
TRBD1,TRBV5-1,TRBJ1-1,14,ASSVAGTVGNTEAF
.,TRBV6-2/TRBV6-3,TRBJ1-6,13,ASSYSIEGVGPLH
TRBD1,TRBV13,TRBJ1-4,14,ASSYVQGASNEKLF
.,TRBV5-4,TRBJ2-3,11,ASSLTRTDTQY
.,TRBV6-1,TRBJ1-2,14,ASSEGVWGQVYGYT
.,TRBV30,TRBJ1-1,10,AWSLPGTEAF
TRBD1,TRBV2,TRBJ2-1,11,ASTTGQGDEQF
.,TRBV14,TRBJ1-1,11,ASSLLGGTEAF
TRBD1,TRBV7-9,TRBJ2-1,13,ASSFGTGGYNEQF
TRBD1,TRBV18,TRBJ2-3,14,ASSPWTGEPGDTQY
.,TRBV5-1,TRBJ1-2,13,ASSDKGTGLNGYT